Listed below are T cell receptor beta chains from one sample, sequenced in a study of molecular identifiers for immune sequencing clone quantification. In TCRdb, the PCR reads were re-called with MiXCR into one record per CDR3 protein. The sample has more than 70,000 distinct CDR3 sequences, roughly a fifth seen once. The source material was naive CD8+ T cells from blood, with Jurkat cell RNA spiked in. Every receptor here comes from a human donor in good health. Some libraries in this study had Jurkat cell RNA spiked in. Each CDR3 is given with its conserved first and last residue. The D gene is left open where the match is weak. Some rows have no size entry. The others give once, few or many, or a class for an expanded clone.

d_call: NA; clone_size: many; j_call: TRBJ2-3; v_call: TRBV7-9; cdr3_aa: CASSLSGPDGADTQYF; cdr3_nt: TGTGCCAGCAGCTTATCGGGACCGGACGGCGCGGATACGCAGTATTTT
d_call: NA; clone_size: many; j_call: TRBJ2-3; v_call: TRBV28; cdr3_aa: CASSPGTVGADTQYF; cdr3_nt: TGTGCCAGCAGTCCCGGGACGGTGGGCGCAGATACGCAGTATTTT
d_call: NA; clone_size: many; j_call: TRBJ2-1; v_call: TRBV25-1; cdr3_aa: CASSGSEGGYNEQFF; cdr3_nt: TGTGCCAGCAGTGGGAGCGAAGGGGGATACAATGAGCAGTTCTTC
d_call: NA; clone_size: NA; j_call: TRBJ1-1; v_call: TRBV27; cdr3_aa: CASSSWQRVGNTEAFF; cdr3_nt: TGTGCCAGCAGTTCGTGGCAGCGGGTGGGTAACACTGAAGCTTTCTTT
d_call: TRBD2; clone_size: few; j_call: TRBJ2-7; v_call: TRBV11-2; cdr3_aa: CASSKRGLANYEQYF; cdr3_nt: TGTGCCAGCAGCAAGAGGGGACTAGCGAACTACGAGCAGTACTTC
d_call: TRBD2; clone_size: many; j_call: TRBJ2-7; v_call: TRBV5-6; cdr3_aa: CASSARLAVSSYEQYF; cdr3_nt: TGTGCCAGCAGCGCCCGACTAGCGGTGAGCTCCTACGAGCAGTACTTC
d_call: NA; clone_size: NA; j_call: TRBJ2-7; v_call: TRBV5-6; cdr3_aa: CASSLGSSHEQYF; cdr3_nt: TGTGCCAGCAGCTTGGGCAGCTCCCACGAGCAGTACTTC
d_call: TRBD2; clone_size: many; j_call: TRBJ2-7; v_call: TRBV5-6; cdr3_aa: CASSSGLAVDEQYF; cdr3_nt: TGTGCCAGCAGCTCGGGACTAGCGGTAGACGAGCAGTACTTC
d_call: TRBD1; clone_size: many; j_call: TRBJ1-2; v_call: TRBV2; cdr3_aa: CASSAPYPDRDYGYTF; cdr3_nt: TGTGCCAGCAGTGCGCCGTACCCGGACAGGGACTATGGCTACACCTTC
d_call: NA; clone_size: NA; j_call: TRBJ1-1; v_call: TRBV5-1; cdr3_aa: CASSFEGTEAFF; cdr3_nt: TGCGCCAGCAGCTTTGAAGGAACTGAAGCTTTCTTT
d_call: NA; clone_size: many; j_call: TRBJ2-6; v_call: TRBV7-8; cdr3_aa: CASSPGVSGANVLTF; cdr3_nt: TGTGCCAGCAGCCCCGGGGTCTCTGGGGCCAACGTCCTGACTTTC
d_call: NA; clone_size: many; j_call: TRBJ2-7; v_call: TRBV20-1; cdr3_aa: CSARGVGSYEQYF; cdr3_nt: TGCAGTGCTAGAGGGGTAGGCTCCTACGAGCAGTACTTC
d_call: TRBD2; clone_size: few; j_call: TRBJ2-5; v_call: TRBV6-5; cdr3_aa: CASSYGSGGIEETQYF; cdr3_nt: TGTGCCAGCAGTTATGGTAGCGGGGGGATCGAAGAGACCCAGTACTTC
d_call: NA; clone_size: few; j_call: TRBJ1-1; v_call: TRBV12-3/TRBV12-4; cdr3_aa: CASSYSRMDTEAFF; cdr3_nt: TGTGCCAGCAGTTACAGTCGGATGGACACTGAAGCTTTCTTT
d_call: NA; clone_size: many; j_call: TRBJ2-2; v_call: TRBV7-6; cdr3_aa: CASSLAGYGELFF; cdr3_nt: TGTGCCAGCAGCTTAGCTGGTTACGGGGAGCTGTTTTTT
d_call: TRBD2; clone_size: few; j_call: TRBJ2-1; v_call: TRBV12-5; cdr3_aa: CASGLSPGGGLPNEQFF; cdr3_nt: TGTGCTAGTGGTTTGTCCCCGGGGGGGGGCCTTCCAAATGAGCAGTTCTTC
d_call: NA; clone_size: NA; j_call: TRBJ2-2; v_call: TRBV19; cdr3_aa: CASSMIGGSGELFF; cdr3_nt: TGTGCCAGTAGTATGATTGGCGGATCCGGGGAGCTGTTTTTT
d_call: NA; clone_size: NA; j_call: TRBJ1-1; v_call: TRBV13; cdr3_aa: CASGTLNTEAFF; cdr3_nt: TGTGCCAGCGGCACCCTGAACACTGAAGCTTTCTTT
d_call: TRBD2; clone_size: many; j_call: TRBJ2-5; v_call: TRBV20-1; cdr3_aa: CSARAGVGETQYF; cdr3_nt: TGCAGTGCTCGAGCGGGAGTAGGGGAGACCCAGTACTTC
d_call: NA; clone_size: many; j_call: TRBJ2-2; v_call: TRBV5-6; cdr3_aa: CASSLGSVGELFF; cdr3_nt: TGTGCCAGCAGCTTGGGAAGCGTCGGGGAGCTGTTTTTT
d_call: TRBD2; clone_size: NA; j_call: TRBJ2-3; v_call: TRBV3-1; cdr3_aa: CASSPGLAGGSTDTQYF; cdr3_nt: TGTGCCAGCAGCCCAGGACTAGCGGGGGGCAGCACAGATACGCAGTATTTT
d_call: TRBD2; clone_size: NA; j_call: TRBJ2-1; v_call: TRBV4-3; cdr3_aa: CASSQGNLRLAGVNEQFF; cdr3_nt: TGCGCCAGCAGCCAAGGGAATCTGCGACTAGCGGGGGTAAATGAGCAGTTCTTC
d_call: NA; clone_size: many; j_call: TRBJ2-7; v_call: TRBV5-4; cdr3_aa: CASSLDRAYEQYF; cdr3_nt: TGTGCCAGCAGCTTGGACAGGGCCTACGAGCAGTACTTC
d_call: NA; clone_size: many; j_call: TRBJ2-3; v_call: TRBV27; cdr3_aa: CASSFSSGTQYF; cdr3_nt: TGTGCCAGCAGTTTCTCATCCGGTACGCAGTATTTT
d_call: NA; clone_size: NA; j_call: TRBJ2-7; v_call: TRBV7-2; cdr3_aa: CASSRRRGPDYEQYF; cdr3_nt: TGTGCCAGCAGCCGCAGGCGGGGACCAGACTACGAGCAGTACTTC
d_call: TRBD2; clone_size: few; j_call: TRBJ2-7; v_call: TRBV28; cdr3_aa: CASSQTSGRYYEQYF; cdr3_nt: TGTGCCAGCAGTCAAACTAGCGGGAGGTACTACGAGCAGTACTTC
d_call: NA; clone_size: few; j_call: TRBJ2-7; v_call: TRBV6-2/TRBV6-3; cdr3_aa: CASSYQLLRDEQYF; cdr3_nt: TGTGCCAGCAGTTACCAACTCTTGAGGGACGAGCAGTACTTC
d_call: TRBD1; clone_size: many; j_call: TRBJ2-6; v_call: TRBV19; cdr3_aa: CASSQDRASYGANVLTF; cdr3_nt: TGTGCCAGTAGTCAGGACAGGGCTTCGTACGGGGCCAACGTCCTGACTTTC
d_call: TRBD2; clone_size: many; j_call: TRBJ2-1; v_call: TRBV3-1; cdr3_aa: CASRSSGPLEEQFF; cdr3_nt: TGTGCCAGCAGGTCTAGCGGGCCGTTGGAAGAGCAGTTCTTC
d_call: TRBD1; clone_size: many; j_call: TRBJ2-3; v_call: TRBV11-2; cdr3_aa: CASSNRDRESADTQYF; cdr3_nt: TGTGCCAGCAGCAACCGGGACAGGGAATCGGCAGATACGCAGTATTTT
d_call: NA; clone_size: many; j_call: TRBJ2-3; v_call: TRBV9; cdr3_aa: CASSVLEGTDTQYF; cdr3_nt: TGTGCCAGCAGCGTATTAGAGGGGACAGATACGCAGTATTTT
d_call: TRBD1; clone_size: many; j_call: TRBJ1-1; v_call: TRBV27; cdr3_aa: CASSFQGALTEAFF; cdr3_nt: TGTGCCAGCAGTTTTCAGGGGGCGTTAACTGAAGCTTTCTTT
d_call: NA; clone_size: many; j_call: TRBJ1-1; v_call: TRBV19; cdr3_aa: CASSPYYGGGTEAFF; cdr3_nt: TGTGCCAGTAGTCCATATTACGGCGGGGGCACTGAAGCTTTCTTT
d_call: NA; clone_size: many; j_call: TRBJ2-7; v_call: TRBV4-3; cdr3_aa: CASSQDRTVSYEQYF; cdr3_nt: TGCGCCAGCAGCCAGGACCGGACGGTCTCCTACGAGCAGTACTTC
d_call: NA; clone_size: many; j_call: TRBJ1-1; v_call: TRBV10-3; cdr3_aa: CAIRRENTEAFF; cdr3_nt: TGTGCCATCAGACGGGAGAACACTGAAGCTTTCTTT
d_call: NA; clone_size: few; j_call: TRBJ2-1; v_call: TRBV12-3/TRBV12-4; cdr3_aa: CASSLGQAEEQFF; cdr3_nt: TGTGCCAGCAGTTTAGGTCAGGCTGAGGAGCAGTTCTTC
d_call: NA; clone_size: many; j_call: TRBJ1-4; v_call: TRBV19; cdr3_aa: CASSTGHPRVFF; cdr3_nt: TGTGCCAGTAGTACGGGACACCCGAGGGTGTTTTTT
d_call: NA; clone_size: many; j_call: TRBJ2-5; v_call: TRBV25-1; cdr3_aa: CASSVFLAETQYF; cdr3_nt: TGTGCCAGCAGTGTGTTCCTAGCTGAGACCCAGTACTTC
d_call: NA; clone_size: many; j_call: TRBJ2-7; v_call: TRBV5-1; cdr3_aa: CASSGGWEYEQYF; cdr3_nt: TGCGCCAGCAGCGGAGGATGGGAGTACGAGCAGTACTTC
d_call: NA; clone_size: NA; j_call: TRBJ2-7; v_call: TRBV6-5; cdr3_aa: CASSLGTGTYYEQYF; cdr3_nt: TGTGCCAGCAGCTTGGGAACCGGGACATACTACGAGCAGTACTTC
d_call: TRBD1; clone_size: many; j_call: TRBJ2-7; v_call: TRBV18; cdr3_aa: CASSPDPGTGIYEQYF; cdr3_nt: TGTGCCAGCTCACCAGATCCCGGGACAGGGATCTACGAGCAGTACTTC
d_call: TRBD2; clone_size: NA; j_call: TRBJ2-2; v_call: TRBV7-2; cdr3_aa: CASSLVQLRGGTGELFF; cdr3_nt: TGTGCCAGCAGCTTAGTCCAACTGCGGGGGGGCACCGGGGAGCTGTTTTTT
d_call: TRBD2; clone_size: many; j_call: TRBJ2-5; v_call: TRBV5-1; cdr3_aa: CASSSGGGLQETQYF; cdr3_nt: TGCGCCAGCAGCTCCGGCGGGGGACTCCAAGAGACCCAGTACTTC
d_call: TRBD2; clone_size: many; j_call: TRBJ2-7; v_call: TRBV5-4; cdr3_aa: CASSGGLAADYEQYF; cdr3_nt: TGTGCCAGCAGCGGCGGACTAGCGGCCGACTACGAGCAGTACTTC
d_call: TRBD1; clone_size: NA; j_call: TRBJ2-3; v_call: TRBV4-3; cdr3_aa: CASSQDVVQGGYSTDTQYF; cdr3_nt: TGCGCCAGCAGCCAAGATGTGGTACAGGGGGGATATAGCACAGATACGCAGTATTTT
d_call: NA; clone_size: many; j_call: TRBJ2-7; v_call: TRBV7-9; cdr3_aa: CASSLAWGYEQYF; cdr3_nt: TGTGCCAGCAGCTTAGCGTGGGGGTACGAGCAGTACTTC
d_call: NA; clone_size: few; j_call: TRBJ2-1; v_call: TRBV15; cdr3_aa: CATSERGGGYNEQFF; cdr3_nt: TGTGCCACCAGCGAACGGGGTGGCGGCTACAATGAGCAGTTCTTC
d_call: NA; clone_size: many; j_call: TRBJ2-7; v_call: TRBV6-2/TRBV6-3; cdr3_aa: CASSWGPSYEQYF; cdr3_nt: TGTGCCAGCAGTTGGGGACCCTCCTACGAGCAGTACTTC
d_call: TRBD1; clone_size: many; j_call: TRBJ2-3; v_call: TRBV20-1; cdr3_aa: CSASGTGGSTDTQYF; cdr3_nt: TGCAGTGCTAGCGGGACAGGGGGCAGCACAGATACGCAGTATTTT
d_call: NA; clone_size: few; j_call: TRBJ2-3; v_call: TRBV12-5; cdr3_aa: CASGLSVLDTQYF; cdr3_nt: TGTGCTAGTGGTTTGTCGGTTCTGGATACGCAGTATTTT
d_call: NA; clone_size: many; j_call: TRBJ2-7; v_call: TRBV27; cdr3_aa: CASSPSGVRYEQYF; cdr3_nt: TGTGCCAGCAGTCCTAGTGGGGTTAGGTACGAGCAGTACTTC
d_call: NA; clone_size: many; j_call: TRBJ1-1; v_call: TRBV7-9; cdr3_aa: CASSFSQGYTEAFF; cdr3_nt: TGTGCCAGCAGCTTTAGCCAAGGCTACACTGAAGCTTTCTTT
d_call: TRBD1; clone_size: many; j_call: TRBJ1-2; v_call: TRBV10-3; cdr3_aa: CAISEGTGGHGYTF; cdr3_nt: TGTGCCATCAGTGAGGGGACAGGGGGCCATGGCTACACCTTC
d_call: NA; clone_size: NA; j_call: TRBJ2-5; v_call: TRBV15; cdr3_aa: CATSRPGVQETRYF; cdr3_nt: TGTGCCACCAGCAGACCAGGAGTTCAAGAGACCCGGTACTTC
d_call: NA; clone_size: few; j_call: TRBJ2-1; v_call: TRBV29-1; cdr3_aa: CSVDQGSSYNEQFF; cdr3_nt: TGCAGCGTTGATCAGGGAAGCTCCTACAATGAGCAGTTCTTC
d_call: NA; clone_size: NA; j_call: TRBJ1-6; v_call: TRBV28; cdr3_aa: CASTPGRQNSPLHF; cdr3_nt: TGTGCCAGCACCCCGGGACGGCAGAATTCACCCCTCCACTTT
d_call: NA; clone_size: medium-sized; j_call: TRBJ2-3; v_call: TRBV7-6; cdr3_aa: CASSSLAGPSTDTQYF; cdr3_nt: TGTGCCAGCAGCTCTTTGGCAGGGCCTAGCACAGATACGCAGTATTTT
d_call: NA; clone_size: few; j_call: TRBJ2-7; v_call: TRBV5-6; cdr3_aa: CASSSLLLGVYEQYF; cdr3_nt: TGTGCCAGCAGCTCACTTCTTTTGGGTGTATACGAGCAGTACTTC
d_call: NA; clone_size: many; j_call: TRBJ2-7; v_call: TRBV30; cdr3_aa: CAWSSPYYEQYF; cdr3_nt: TGTGCCTGGTCGTCTCCGTATTACGAGCAGTACTTC
d_call: TRBD1; clone_size: many; j_call: TRBJ1-4; v_call: TRBV5-1; cdr3_aa: CASSSRQGAEEKLFF; cdr3_nt: TGCGCCAGCAGCTCGCGACAGGGGGCTGAAGAAAAACTGTTTTTT